Presented here are 14 T cell receptor beta chains from one specimen sequenced in a study of blood T cell repertoires in COVID-19. Some clones are missing from TCRdb's copy, which holds only in-frame ones; the method was immunoSEQ multiplex PCR. The sample lists 250,000 to 300,000 clones, around 85% occurring once. Source material: peripheral blood. The source is a man aged 50 to 59 with active or convalescent COVID-19.

The chain joins TRBV20-1 to TRBJ2-1; 10 positions agree with TRBD1. Germline trimming cut 3 bases from V and 4 bases from J; bases unmatched to any gene: 9. The germline CDR1 and CDR2 sequences are DFQATT and SNEGSKA (reference sequence). The CDR3 is 16 residues long. The DNA of the CDR3 is TGCAGTGCTAGTTCAACAGGGACAGGGGATTACAATGAGCAGTTCTTC. As protein: CSASSTGTGDYNEQFF.

This clone appeared once. Additional DNA sequences in this sample encode the identical CDR3. The chain recombines TRBV28 with TRBJ1-6; 10 positions agree with TRBD1. Germline V lookup: CDR1 MDHEN, CDR2 SYDVKM. Trimming cost V 6 bases and J 7 bases; bases outside gene matches: 6. The CDR3 is 15 residues long. This CDR3 reads CASRPRTGGNSPLHF. CDR3 sequence (DNA): TGTGCCAGCAGACCCCGGACAGGGGGGAATTCACCCCTCCACTTT. The full variable domain, completed using reference TRBV28 and TRBJ1-6, is DVKVTQSSRYLVKRTGEKVFLECVQDMDHENMFWYRQDPGLGLRLIYFSYDVKMKEKGDIPEGYSVSREKKERFSLILESASTNQTSMYLCASRPRTGGNSPLHFGNGTRLTVT.

The chain employs TRBV2 and TRBJ1-2; 8 bases agree with TRBD1. Per the germline V gene, CDR1 is SNHLY and CDR2 is FYNNEI. V lost 6 bases to trimming and J lost 5 bases; unmatched junction nucleotides: 8. The CDR3 runs 14 residues. As DNA, the CDR3 is TGTGCCAGCAGACGTAACAGGGGGAGTTATGGCTACACCTTC. Translating gives CASRRNRGSYGYTF.

This clone has only a few counts. The gene calls are TRBV7-9 and TRBJ2-1, with a tentative D call TRBD2 (5 bases). The V end was cut by 5 bases, the J end by 4 bases, with 12 bases between. The CDR3 runs to 14 residues. Germline loops: CDR1 SEHNR, CDR2 FQNEAQ (reference sequence). The CDR3 DNA sequence: TGTGCCAGCAGCCCCTTCTCGGGGTACAATGAGCAGTTCTTC. As protein: CASSPFSGYNEQFF.

V gene TRBV25-1 combines with J gene TRBJ1-5; tentatively, D is TRBD1 (5 bases). Germline V lookup: CDR1 MGHDK, CDR2 SYGVNS. The V end was cut by 8 bases, the J end by 7 bases, with 18 bases between. This CDR3 spans 14 amino acids. The CDR3 here is CASDYGGFEQPQHF. CDR3 nucleotide sequence: TGTGCCAGCGACTACGGGGGGTTTGAGCAGCCCCAGCATTTT.

The chain links TRBV19 to TRBJ2-1; a possible D gene is TRBD2 (5 bases). This CDR3 is built from 11 residues. Germline CDR1 and CDR2: LNHDA and SQIVND (reference sequence). The ends were cut back, 1 base at V and 10 bases at J, with 5 bases in the middle. The CDR3 protein is CASSIAGEQFF. CDR3 nucleotide sequence: TGTGCCAGTAGTATAGCGGGGGAGCAGTTCTTC.

The genes are TRBV4-1 and TRBJ2-1, with 13 bases matching TRBD2. The CDR3 is 16 amino acids. Germline CDR1 is MGHRA and CDR2 is YSYEKL. V lost 2 bases to trimming and J lost 7 bases; unmatched junction nucleotides: 5. CDR3 in DNA: TGCGCCAGCAGCCAAAATCCGGGACTAGCGGGGAATGAGCAGTTCTTC. Translating gives CASSQNPGLAGNEQFF.

This chain uses TRBV7-9 with TRBJ1-1, with 8 bases matching TRBD1. Germline assignment: CDR1 SEHNR and CDR2 FQNEAQ (reference sequence). The CDR3 spans 15 residues. V shed 0 bases and J 4 bases; nucleotides not matched to a gene: 4. As DNA, the CDR3 is TGTGCCAGCAGCTTAGCGGACAGGGCTGCCACTGAAGCTTTCTTT. It translates to CASSLADRAATEAFF.

This sequence joins TRBV30 and TRBJ1-2, with 9 bases fitting TRBD1. This CDR3 has 12 amino acids. The J segment lost 7 bases and the V segment lost 5 bases, leaving 5 bases of the junction unmatched. Germline V gene sequence: CDR1 GTSNPN, CDR2 SVGIG (reference sequence). CDR3 DNA sequence: TGTGCCTGGTGGACAGGGGAGAGTGGCTACACCTTC. Translation: CAWWTGESGYTF.

The rearrangement joins TRBV28 to TRBJ2-7, with 9 bases fitting TRBD1. With 5 bases clipped from V and 3 bases from J, the junction kept 8 bases outside the gene matches. Germline lookup yields CDR1 MDHEN and CDR2 SYDVKM. The CDR3 runs 15 residues. The DNA of the CDR3 is TGTGCCAGCAGTCCCGGGACAGGGAGACTCTACGAGCAGTACTTC. Residues: CASSPGTGRLYEQYF.

The chain is built from TRBV30 and TRBJ2-1; D is perhaps TRBD1 (5 bases). The CDR3 spans 12 residues. V was cut by 0 bases and J by 9 bases, with 9 bases left in between. The germline CDR1 and CDR2 sequences are GTSNPN and SVGIG (reference sequence). CDR3 DNA sequence: TGTGCCTGGAGTGTACAGGCTGGTGAGCAGTTCTTC. Its translation is CAWSVQAGEQFF.

CDR3 protein: CASSLGASGNTIYF. The CDR3 DNA is TGTGCCAGCAGCTTAGGCGCTTCTGGAAACACCATATATTTT. The chain employs TRBV11-2 and TRBJ1-3, with D uncertain. Germline V gene sequence: CDR1 SGHAT, CDR2 FQNNGV. The V gene lost 1 base and the J gene lost 1 base, with 5 bases spanning the gap. This CDR3 comprises 14 residues.

The J gene is TRBJ2-7, the V gene TRBV29-1; D might be TRBD1 (6 bases). Germline CDR1 and CDR2: SQVTM and ANQGSEA. The V gene lost 7 bases and the J gene lost 4 bases, with 11 bases spanning the gap. The CDR3 runs 11 residues. CDR3 in amino acids: CSGTAIYEQYF. In nucleotides, the CDR3 is TGCAGCGGGACAGCCATTTACGAGCAGTACTTC.

The count of this clone is one. The chain has TRBV5-6 and TRBJ1-2, with unresolved D. V was shortened by 4 bases and J by 4 bases, with 14 bases between the two germline ends. CDR1 is SGHDT and CDR2 is YYEEEE in the germline V gene. The CDR3 is 14 amino acids. For the CDR3, the DNA is TGTGCCAGCAGCCCGCCGGGGTCCACCTATGGCTACACCTTC. Translating it yields CASSPPGSTYGYTF.